Listed below are T cell receptor beta chains from one sample, sequenced in a study of blood T cell repertoires in COVID-19. Repertoires were generated with immunoSEQ multiplex PCR, while TCRdb's copy carries only in-frame clones and drops some. Among roughly 200,000 clones listed, approximately 90% were seen once. Sequenced: peripheral blood. All receptors derive from a man in his 60s who had recovered from COVID-19. The CDR3 runs from the conserved cysteine through the conserved F or W. D genes are given only for firm matches. The size entry is marked missing in some rows and otherwise reads once, few, many or a size class.

j_call d_call clone_size v_call cdr3_nt cdr3_aa
TRBJ2-1 - - TRBV7-2 TGTGCCAGCAGCCCCCGGGTACTAGCTACAATAGAGCAGTTCTTC CASSPRVLATIEQFF
TRBJ2-5 TRBD1 - TRBV18 TGTGCCAGCTCACCACGTCGGGACAGCCAAGAGACCCAGTACTTC CASSPRRDSQETQYF
TRBJ2-5 - - TRBV6-5 TGTGCCAGCACTCCGACAGAGGTAGAGACCCAGTACTTC CASTPTEVETQYF
TRBJ2-5 TRBD2 - TRBV9 TGTGCCAGCAGCCAAAACCCAGGACTAGGCAAGACCCAGTACTTC CASSQNPGLGKTQYF
TRBJ2-2 - - TRBV4-3 TGCGCCAGCAGCCAAAACACAGGCCCCGCCACCGGGGAGCTGTTTTTT CASSQNTGPATGELFF
TRBJ2-5 TRBD2 - TRBV4-1 TGCGCCAGCAGCCAAGGACTAGCGGGGTTGGAGACCCAGTACTTC CASSQGLAGLETQYF
TRBJ1-2 - - TRBV30 TGTGCCTGGAACCCAAAACCGCAATCCAGCAGGGCCTATGGCTACACCTTC CAWNPKPQSSRAYGYTF
TRBJ2-1 TRBD2 - TRBV2 TGTGCCACCCTAGGGGGACTAGCGGGATACAATGAGCAGTTCTTC CATLGGLAGYNEQFF
TRBJ2-3 - - TRBV5-4 TGTGCCAGCACCCACAGGGTTACAGATACGCAGTATTTT CASTHRVTDTQYF
TRBJ1-1 - - TRBV1 TGCACCAGCAGCCAGGGTGGACAGGGAGCAGCTTTCTTT CTSSQGGQGAAFF
TRBJ2-5 - - TRBV25-1 TGTGCCACCCGGACAGCTAGGGGACAAGAGACCCAGTACTTC CATRTARGQETQYF
TRBJ2-7 TRBD2 - TRBV5-1 TGCGCCAGCAGCTCTACCGAAGCGGGAGGGCATGGCGAGCAGTACTTC CASSSTEAGGHGEQYF
TRBJ2-3 TRBD2 - TRBV5-1 TGCGCCAGCAGCGCCCTGACTAGCGGTATAACAGATACGCAGTATTTT CASSALTSGITDTQYF
TRBJ2-1 TRBD1 once TRBV11-3 TGTGCCAGCAGCTTACTGACAGGGGGCCTGGGTGAGCAGTTCTTC CASSLLTGGLGEQFF
TRBJ1-5 - - TRBV5-3 TGTGCCAGAAGCTTGTCCCGTGAACAGGGCAATCAGCCCCAGCATTTT CARSLSREQGNQPQHF
TRBJ2-7 - - TRBV7-2 TGTGCCAGCAGCTTAGGAGGGAGAAACTACGAGCAGTACTTC CASSLGGRNYEQYF
TRBJ2-1 TRBD1 - TRBV12-3/TRBV12-4 TGTGCCAGCAGCCCCGGCCAGGGGGACAAGTTCTTC CASSPGQGDKFF
TRBJ2-7 TRBD2 - TRBV3-1/TRBV3-2 TGTGCCAGCAGCCAAGAGAGCGGGGGCTCCTACGAGCAGTACTTC CASSQESGGSYEQYF
TRBJ1-2 - - TRBV6-5 TGTGCCAGCAAGCTCCGGACAGATCGAGGCTACACCTTC CASKLRTDRGYTF
TRBJ1-1 TRBD1 - TRBV4-3 TGCGCCAGCAGCCAAGATTGGCAGGGGGCGAGTACTGAAGCTTTCTTT CASSQDWQGASTEAFF
TRBJ2-7 - - TRBV10-3 TGTGCCACCCTCCACGTAGAGTACGAGCAGTACTTC CATLHVEYEQYF
TRBJ1-2 TRBD1 once TRBV5-1 TGCGCCAGCAGCATTGGGACAGGGGAGGGCGGCTACACCTTC CASSIGTGEGGYTF
TRBJ1-6 - - TRBV6-6 TGTGCCAGCAGGCAGGGTCCGGATTCACCCCTCCACTTT CASRQGPDSPLHF
TRBJ1-2 - - TRBV25-1 TGTGCCAGCAGTGAATCAGGGACGGGAGGAACCTTC CASSESGTGGTF
TRBJ2-2 TRBD1 - TRBV19 TGTGCCAGTAGTCAGGGGACAGGGGCCGCCGGGGAGCTGTTTTTT CASSQGTGAAGELFF
TRBJ2-7 - - TRBV6-5 TGTGCCAGCAGTCTAAACTACGAGCAGTACTTC CASSLNYEQYF
TRBJ2-1 TRBD1 - TRBV7-2 TGTGCCAGCAGCCAGGAGGGGACAGGGGGCCCCTTTGATGAGCAGTTCTTC CASSQEGTGGPFDEQFF
TRBJ2-3 TRBD1 - TRBV28 TGTGCCAGTACAGGGGGCGGCACAGATACGCAGTATTTT CASTGGGTDTQYF
TRBJ2-5 TRBD2 - TRBV11-2 TGTGCCAGCAGCTTAGAGGGGTTCGGGAGGGAGACCCAGTACTTC CASSLEGFGRETQYF
TRBJ2-3 - - TRBV5-1 TGCGCCAGCAGCTTGGCCGGTTCCCTCCCGCAGTATTTT CASSLAGSLPQYF
TRBJ2-2 - - TRBV27 TGTGCCAGCAGTTTAGAGGGGGCCGGGGAGCTGTTTTTT CASSLEGAGELFF
TRBJ2-5 TRBD2 - TRBV30 TGTGCCTGGAGCGTCCTCGCGGGAGGGCCCCGAGAGACCCAGTACTTC CAWSVLAGGPRETQYF
TRBJ1-2 - - TRBV18 TGTGCCAGCTCACCACCGAAAAGCTCCAACTATGGCTACACCTTC CASSPPKSSNYGYTF
TRBJ2-4 - - TRBV5-4 TGTGCCAGCAGCTTGGATGGTTCGGGAAACATTCAGTACTTC CASSLDGSGNIQYF
TRBJ2-3 - - TRBV9 TGTGCCAGCAGCGTAGCAGGTAGCACAGATACGCAGTATTTT CASSVAGSTDTQYF
TRBJ2-7 - - TRBV6-5 TGTGCCAGCAGGCGGACAGCTACCTACGAGCAGTACTTC CASRRTATYEQYF
TRBJ1-1 - once TRBV7-3 TGTGCCAGCAGCTCACAGGGTACGGACACTGAAGCTTTCTTT CASSSQGTDTEAFF
TRBJ2-5 TRBD1 - TRBV4-2 TGTGCCAGCAGCCTTGGGACAGCAATTGAACAAGAGACCCAGTACTTC CASSLGTAIEQETQYF
TRBJ2-2 - few TRBV27 TGTGCCAGCAGCCGAGAACCGGTGAACACCGGGGAGCTGTTTTTT CASSREPVNTGELFF
TRBJ1-1 TRBD1 - TRBV19 TGTGCCAGTAACCAGGGGGTATTGAACACTGAAGCTTTCTTT CASNQGVLNTEAFF
TRBJ1-1 - - TRBV28 TGTGCCAGCAGCATTGACAGAGCGGCTTTCTTT CASSIDRAAFF
TRBJ1-1 - - TRBV5-1 TGCGCCAGCAGCTGGTCCCAGGGAAACACTGAAGCTTTCTTT CASSWSQGNTEAFF
TRBJ1-1 - - TRBV6-6 TGTGCCAGCAGTCCAACCGGGACAATGAACACTGAAGCTTTCTTT CASSPTGTMNTEAFF
TRBJ2-7 - - TRBV18 TGTGCCAGCTCACCTGGGTTACGAGGCTTCTACGAGCAGTACTTC CASSPGLRGFYEQYF
TRBJ2-5 TRBD2 - TRBV2 TGTGCCAGCACCCTCAACCGACTAGCGGCCTACAAAGAGACCCAGTACTTC CASTLNRLAAYKETQYF
TRBJ1-4 TRBD1 - TRBV30 TGTGCCTGGAGGGCTGCCGGGACAGCTAATGAAAAACTGTTTTTT CAWRAAGTANEKLFF
TRBJ1-1 TRBD1 - TRBV3-1/TRBV3-2 TGTGCCAGCAGCCAAGAAACAACCGGGACAGGGGGTCTTGAAGCTTTCTTT CASSQETTGTGGLEAFF
TRBJ1-3 - - TRBV7-9 TGTGCCAGCAGCTTTGGACACCTCTCTGGAAACACCATATATTTT CASSFGHLSGNTIYF
TRBJ2-1 TRBD2 - TRBV19 TGTGCCAGTAGTTTCGCGGGGGTCAATGAGCAGTTCTTC CASSFAGVNEQFF
TRBJ2-7 TRBD2 once TRBV27 TGTGCCAGCAATCCAAAAGCGGGAAGAGGTAGCTACGAGCAGTACTTC CASNPKAGRGSYEQYF
TRBJ1-2 - - TRBV6-5 TGTGCCAGCAGACGCGGACAGAAGGGCTACACCTTC CASRRGQKGYTF
TRBJ2-3 TRBD2 - TRBV6-5 TGTGCCATCAACCCCGGGACTAGCGGCACAGATACGCAGTATTTT CAINPGTSGTDTQYF